A selection of T cell receptor beta chains follows, all from one sample in a study of monozygotic twins with inflammatory bowel disease. Using the 5' RACE reads, TCRdb records one entry per CDR3 protein without DNA. The listing contains 400,000 or so distinct CDR3 sequences. Material: blood. The receptors derive from a human donor with ulcerative colitis or Crohn's disease, or a healthy co-twin of an affected twin (not recorded which). The CDR3 runs from the conserved cysteine through the conserved F or W.

J gene,V gene,CDR3 protein
TRBJ1-5,TRBV6-6,CASTALSNQPQHF
TRBJ2-3,TRBV25-1,CASSEYSGTSGRGDTQYF
TRBJ2-4,TRBV9,CASSTTGGPKNIQYF
TRBJ1-5,TRBV27,CASSSRLPNQPQHF
TRBJ2-3,TRBV10-3,CAISELRVMSTDTQYF
TRBJ2-1,TRBV18,CASSPLTSGGLNEQFF
TRBJ2-3,TRBV14,CASSHPTGIRDTQYF
TRBJ2-1,TRBV4-3,CASSQGLAGDEQFF
TRBJ2-1,TRBV5-5,CASSPASGPYNEQFF
TRBJ2-7,TRBV12-3/TRBV12-4,CASSERPGVEQYF
TRBJ2-1,TRBV7-2,CASSLFRGGNEQFF
TRBJ1-2,TRBV6-5,CASSYSKTALVNGYTF
TRBJ2-2,TRBV5-4,CASRYKLGGYTGELFF
TRBJ2-3,TRBV7-2,CASAQRGGLQDTQYF
TRBJ2-2,TRBV6-1,CASSLAGPLTGELFF
TRBJ1-2,TRBV7-2,CASSLGQLFNYGYTF
TRBJ2-7,TRBV13,CASSPRTGPLAF
TRBJ2-3,TRBV20-1,CSAWGTLLLDTQYF
TRBJ1-1,TRBV29-1,CSVAANLVNTEAFF
TRBJ2-3,TRBV7-9,CASSRAQGMADTQYF
TRBJ2-1,TRBV4-1,CASSQVTSGRAGEQFF
TRBJ2-1,TRBV6-4,CASSDTKASEQFF
TRBJ2-1,TRBV27,CASSRPGSYNEQFF
TRBJ2-7,TRBV7-2,CASSFFPTSYEQYF
TRBJ1-5,TRBV20-1,CSAERDRDQPQHF
TRBJ1-1,TRBV28,CASSFPGLSGVVGIRNTEAFF
TRBJ2-1,TRBV7-9,CALNSGNGEQFF
TRBJ1-2,TRBV7-9,CAISPQGIDYGYTF
TRBJ2-3,TRBV10-3,CAITSGGASADTQYF
TRBJ2-4,TRBV20-1,CSANPQLGRRLAKNIQYF
TRBJ1-1,TRBV5-1,CASSHTPTGKNTEAFF
TRBJ1-1,TRBV29-1,CSATGPTEAFF
TRBJ1-3,TRBV10-3,CAISDGPNSGNTIYF
TRBJ2-6,TRBV10-3,CAISDPPPGTGANVLTF
TRBJ2-3,TRBV7-2,CASSLAYNTDTQYF
TRBJ2-3,TRBV7-3,CASSLGTVPHTDTQYF
TRBJ2-2,TRBV10-3,CAITAGGGGELFF
TRBJ2-1,TRBV5-1,CASSFLAGWNEQFF
TRBJ1-5,TRBV19,CASRKPGQGGNQPQHF
TRBJ2-3,TRBV7-6,CASSSLAKADTQYF
TRBJ2-1,TRBV5-1,CASSFTSEYNEQFF
TRBJ2-1,TRBV12-3/TRBV12-4,CASSFPGQTYNEQFF
TRBJ2-2,TRBV9,CASSAQGTGELFF
TRBJ1-5,TRBV21-1,CASPEGQPQHF
TRBJ2-7,TRBV19,CASTPGPKNPNEQYF
TRBJ1-1,TRBV2,CASRKLTGEAEAFF
TRBJ1-3,TRBV12-3/TRBV12-4,CASSPRGSGNTIYF
TRBJ2-1,TRBV6-5,CASSYSAVGREQFF
TRBJ2-1,TRBV12-3/TRBV12-4,CASSFWTSREGQFF
TRBJ1-1,TRBV5-1,CASSLAEGDAFF
TRBJ1-1,TRBV6-2/TRBV6-3,CASTRTGWSTEAFF
TRBJ2-3,TRBV29-1,CSVNPRRGTDTQYF
TRBJ2-1,TRBV6-1,CASRRTSGALNEQFF
TRBJ2-7,TRBV13,CASSSMAHYEQYF
TRBJ1-2,TRBV7-9,CASSFEGPYYGYTF
TRBJ2-1,TRBV9,CASSVGARAYNEQFF